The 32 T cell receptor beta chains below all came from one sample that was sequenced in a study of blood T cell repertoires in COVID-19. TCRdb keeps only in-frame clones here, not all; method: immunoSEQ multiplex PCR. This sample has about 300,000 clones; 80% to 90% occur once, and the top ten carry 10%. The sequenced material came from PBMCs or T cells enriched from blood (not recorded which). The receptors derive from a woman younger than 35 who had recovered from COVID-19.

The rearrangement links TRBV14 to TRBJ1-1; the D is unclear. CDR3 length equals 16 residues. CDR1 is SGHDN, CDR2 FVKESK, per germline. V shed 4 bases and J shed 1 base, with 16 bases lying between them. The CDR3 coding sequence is TGTGCCAGCAGCCCTATTTACGACCCAGGGAACACTGAAGCTTTCTTT. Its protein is CASSPIYDPGNTEAFF.

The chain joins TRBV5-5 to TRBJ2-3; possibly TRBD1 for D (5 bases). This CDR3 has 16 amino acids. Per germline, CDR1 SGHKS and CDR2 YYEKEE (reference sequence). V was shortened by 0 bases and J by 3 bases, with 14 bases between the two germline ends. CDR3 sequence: CASSLDRGKATDTQYF. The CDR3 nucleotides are TGTGCCAGCAGCTTGGATAGGGGTAAGGCGACAGATACGCAGTATTTT.

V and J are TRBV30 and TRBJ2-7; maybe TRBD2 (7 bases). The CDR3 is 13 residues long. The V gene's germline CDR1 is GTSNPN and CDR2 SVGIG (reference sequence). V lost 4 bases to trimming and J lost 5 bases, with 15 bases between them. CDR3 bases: TGTGCCTGGAACTTAAGGGGGGGCCACGAGCAGTACTTC. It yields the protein CAWNLRGGHEQYF. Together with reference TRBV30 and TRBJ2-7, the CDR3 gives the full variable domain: SQTIHQWPATLVQPVGSPLSLECTVEGTSNPNLYWYRQAAGRGLQLLFYSVGIGQISSEVPQNLSASRPQDRQFILSSKKLLLSDSGFYLCAWNLRGGHEQYFGPGTRLTVT.

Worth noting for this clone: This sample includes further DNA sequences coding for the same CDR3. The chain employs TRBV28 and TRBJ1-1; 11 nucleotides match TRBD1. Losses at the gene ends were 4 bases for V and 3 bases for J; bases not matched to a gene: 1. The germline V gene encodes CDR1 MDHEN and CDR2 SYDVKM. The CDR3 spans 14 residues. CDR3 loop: CASSSGQGDTEAFF. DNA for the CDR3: TGTGCCAGCAGTTCGGGACAGGGGGACACTGAAGCTTTCTTT.

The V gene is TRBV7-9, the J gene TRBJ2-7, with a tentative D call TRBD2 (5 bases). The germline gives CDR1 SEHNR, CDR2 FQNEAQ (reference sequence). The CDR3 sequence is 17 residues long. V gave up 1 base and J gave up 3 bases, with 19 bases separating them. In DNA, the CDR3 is TGTGCCAGCAGCTTAGGGGGATCGGGGTCTTCCTACTACGAGCAGTACTTC. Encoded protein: CASSLGGSGSSYYEQYF.

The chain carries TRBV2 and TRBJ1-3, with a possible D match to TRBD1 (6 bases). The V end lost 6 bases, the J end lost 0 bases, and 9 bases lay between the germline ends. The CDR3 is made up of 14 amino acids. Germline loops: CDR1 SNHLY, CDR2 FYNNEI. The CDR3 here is CASSDRSSGNTIYF. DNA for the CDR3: TGTGCCAGCAGCGACAGGAGCTCTGGAAACACCATATATTTT. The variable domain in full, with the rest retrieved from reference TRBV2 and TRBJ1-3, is EPEVTQTPSHQVTQMGQEVILRCVPISNHLYFYWYRQILGQKVEFLVSFYNNEISEKSEIFDDQFSVERPDGSNFTLKIRSTKLEDSAMYFCASSDRSSGNTIYFGEGSWLTVV.

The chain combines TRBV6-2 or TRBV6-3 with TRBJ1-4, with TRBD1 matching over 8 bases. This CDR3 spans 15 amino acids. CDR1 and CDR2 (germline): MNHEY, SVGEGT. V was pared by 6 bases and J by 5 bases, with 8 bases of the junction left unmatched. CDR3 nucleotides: TGTGCCAGCAGCAGAGGGACAGGAGGAAATGAAAAACTGTTTTTT. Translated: CASSRGTGGNEKLFF.

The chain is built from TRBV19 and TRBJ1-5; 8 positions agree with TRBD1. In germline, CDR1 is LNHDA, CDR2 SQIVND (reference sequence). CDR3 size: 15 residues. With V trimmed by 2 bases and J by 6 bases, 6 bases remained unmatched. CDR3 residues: CASSILQGAVQPQHF. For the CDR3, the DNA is TGTGCCAGTAGTATACTCCAGGGGGCTGTTCAGCCCCAGCATTTT.

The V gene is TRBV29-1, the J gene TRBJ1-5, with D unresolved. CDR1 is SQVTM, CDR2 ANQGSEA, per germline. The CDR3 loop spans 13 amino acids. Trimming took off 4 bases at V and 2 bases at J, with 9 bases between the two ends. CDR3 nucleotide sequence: TGCAGCGTTGCGGGAGACGGCAATCAGCCCCAGCATTTT. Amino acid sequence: CSVAGDGNQPQHF. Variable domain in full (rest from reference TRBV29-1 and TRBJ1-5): SAVISQKPSRDICQRGTSLTIQCQVDSQVTMMFWYRQQPGQSLTLIATANQGSEATYESGFVIDKFPISRPNLTFSTLTVSNMSPEDSSIYLCSVAGDGNQPQHFGDGTRLSIL.

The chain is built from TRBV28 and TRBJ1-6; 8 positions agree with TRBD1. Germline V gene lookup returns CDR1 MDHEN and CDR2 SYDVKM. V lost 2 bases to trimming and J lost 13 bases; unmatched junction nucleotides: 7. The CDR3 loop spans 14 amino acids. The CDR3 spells CASSLTGQAAPLHF. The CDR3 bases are TGTGCCAGCAGTTTAACGGGACAGGCAGCCCCCCTCCACTTT.

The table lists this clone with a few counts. The CDR3, as DNA: TGTGCCAGCAGTGAACAGGGGCCTAGCACTGAAGCTTTCTTT. Residues: CASSEQGPSTEAFF. The chain combines TRBV2 with TRBJ1-1; the D gene is possibly TRBD1 (6 bases). The germline CDR1 and CDR2 sequences are SNHLY and FYNNEI. There are 14 residues in the CDR3. V was trimmed by 2 bases and J by 4 bases, leaving 11 bases between them. Variable domain in full (rest from reference TRBV2 and TRBJ1-1): EPEVTQTPSHQVTQMGQEVILRCVPISNHLYFYWYRQILGQKVEFLVSFYNNEISEKSEIFDDQFSVERPDGSNFTLKIRSTKLEDSAMYFCASSEQGPSTEAFFGQGTRLTVV.

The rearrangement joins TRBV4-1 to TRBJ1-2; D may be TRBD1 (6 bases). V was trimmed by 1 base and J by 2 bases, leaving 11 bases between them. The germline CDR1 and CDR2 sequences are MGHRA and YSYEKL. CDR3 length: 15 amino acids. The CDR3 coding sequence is TGCGCCAGCAGCCAAGTCGAGGGGGGGAACTATGGCTACACCTTC. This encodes CASSQVEGGNYGYTF.

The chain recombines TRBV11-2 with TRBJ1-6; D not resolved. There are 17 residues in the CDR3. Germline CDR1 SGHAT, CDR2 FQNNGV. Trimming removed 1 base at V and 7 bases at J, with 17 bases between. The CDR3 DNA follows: TGTGCCAGCAGCTTAGCCATGGGAGGGAGGCTAAATTCACCCCTCCACTTT. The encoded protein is CASSLAMGGRLNSPLHF.

The CDR3 sequence: CASKNDPTGGPQETQYF. The CDR3 DNA reads as TGCGCCAGCAAAAATGATCCGACAGGGGGCCCACAAGAGACCCAGTACTTC. The chain joins TRBV5-1 to TRBJ2-5, with 10 bases that match TRBD1. V was pared by 6 bases and J by 2 bases, with 13 bases of the junction left unmatched. The CDR3 sequence is 17 residues long. The germline CDR1 and CDR2 sequences are SGHRS and YFSETQ.

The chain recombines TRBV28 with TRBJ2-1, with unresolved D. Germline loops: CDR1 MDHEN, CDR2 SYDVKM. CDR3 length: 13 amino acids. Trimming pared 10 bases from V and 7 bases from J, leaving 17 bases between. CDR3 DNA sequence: TGTGCCACCCTGGGCTCGGAATGGAATGAGCAGTTCTTC. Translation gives CATLGSEWNEQFF.

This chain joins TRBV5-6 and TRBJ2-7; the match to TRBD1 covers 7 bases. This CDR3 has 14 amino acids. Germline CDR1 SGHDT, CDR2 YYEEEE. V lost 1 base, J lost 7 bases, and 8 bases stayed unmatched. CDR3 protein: CASSLIGQEIEQYF. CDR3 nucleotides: TGTGCCAGCAGCTTGATCGGACAGGAGATAGAGCAGTACTTC.

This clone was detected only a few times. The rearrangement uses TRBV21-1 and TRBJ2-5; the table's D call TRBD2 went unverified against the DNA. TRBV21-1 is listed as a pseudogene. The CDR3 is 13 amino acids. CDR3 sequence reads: CATSSIGQETQYF. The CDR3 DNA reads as TGTGCCACCTCTAGTATAGGCCAAGAGACCCAGTACTTC.

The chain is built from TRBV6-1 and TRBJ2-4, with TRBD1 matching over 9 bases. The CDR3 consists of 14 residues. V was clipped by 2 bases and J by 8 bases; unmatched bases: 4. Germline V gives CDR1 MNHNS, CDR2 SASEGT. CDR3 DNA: TGTGCCAGCAGTGAAAGGGACAGGGTCGACATTCAGTACTTC. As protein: CASSERDRVDIQYF.

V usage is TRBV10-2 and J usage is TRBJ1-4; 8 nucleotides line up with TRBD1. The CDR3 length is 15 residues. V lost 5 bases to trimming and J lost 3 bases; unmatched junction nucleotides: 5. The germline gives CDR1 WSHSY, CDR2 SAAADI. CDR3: CASSQPTGANEKLFF. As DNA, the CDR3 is TGCGCCAGCAGTCAGCCGACAGGGGCTAATGAAAAACTGTTTTTT.

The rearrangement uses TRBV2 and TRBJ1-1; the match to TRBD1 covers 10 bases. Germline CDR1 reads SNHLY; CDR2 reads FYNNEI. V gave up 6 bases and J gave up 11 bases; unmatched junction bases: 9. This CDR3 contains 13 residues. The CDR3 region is CASRGLGQGMAFF. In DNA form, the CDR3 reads TGTGCCAGCAGGGGTCTGGGACAGGGGATGGCTTTCTTT. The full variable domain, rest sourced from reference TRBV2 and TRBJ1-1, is EPEVTQTPSHQVTQMGQEVILRCVPISNHLYFYWYRQILGQKVEFLVSFYNNEISEKSEIFDDQFSVERPDGSNFTLKIRSTKLEDSAMYFCASRGLGQGMAFFGQGTRLTVV.

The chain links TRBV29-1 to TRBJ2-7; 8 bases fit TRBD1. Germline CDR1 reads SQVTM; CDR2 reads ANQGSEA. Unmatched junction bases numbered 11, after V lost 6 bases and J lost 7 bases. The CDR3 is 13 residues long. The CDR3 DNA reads TGCAGCGTGGAGGGACAGGTTTCCGGAGAGCAGTACTTC. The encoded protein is CSVEGQVSGEQYF.

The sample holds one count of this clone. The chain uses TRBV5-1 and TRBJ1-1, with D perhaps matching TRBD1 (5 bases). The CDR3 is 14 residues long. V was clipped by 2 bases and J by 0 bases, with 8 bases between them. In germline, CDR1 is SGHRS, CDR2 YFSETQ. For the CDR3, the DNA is TGCGCCAGCAGCTTAGGGGTTTTGAACACTGAAGCTTTCTTT. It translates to CASSLGVLNTEAFF.

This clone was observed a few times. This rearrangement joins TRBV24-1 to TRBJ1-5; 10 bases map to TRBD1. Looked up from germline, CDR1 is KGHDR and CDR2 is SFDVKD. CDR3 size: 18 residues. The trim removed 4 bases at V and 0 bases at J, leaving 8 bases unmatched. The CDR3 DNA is TGTGCCACCAGTGAGGGACAGGGGTTCTTGTATAGCAATCAGCCCCAGCATTTT. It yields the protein CATSEGQGFLYSNQPQHF.

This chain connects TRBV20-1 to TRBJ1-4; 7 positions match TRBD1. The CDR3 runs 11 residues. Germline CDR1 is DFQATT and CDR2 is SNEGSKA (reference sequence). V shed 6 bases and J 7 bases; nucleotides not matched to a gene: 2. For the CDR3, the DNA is TGCAGTGCAAACAGGGGTGAAAAACTGTTTTTT. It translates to CSANRGEKLFF.

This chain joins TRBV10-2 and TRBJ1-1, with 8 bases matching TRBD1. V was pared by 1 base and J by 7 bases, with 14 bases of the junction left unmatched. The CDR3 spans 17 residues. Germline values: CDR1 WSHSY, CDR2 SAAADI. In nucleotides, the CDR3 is TGCGCCAGCAGTGAGTGGGGGTCCGAGACAGGGGCTCTTGAAGCTTTCTTT. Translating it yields CASSEWGSETGALEAFF.

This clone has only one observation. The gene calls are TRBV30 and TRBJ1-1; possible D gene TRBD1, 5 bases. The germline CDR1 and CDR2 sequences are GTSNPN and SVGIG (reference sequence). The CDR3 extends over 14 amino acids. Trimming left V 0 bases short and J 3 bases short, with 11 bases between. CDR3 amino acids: CAWSVGGVDTEAFF. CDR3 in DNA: TGTGCCTGGAGTGTTGGGGGGGTGGACACTGAAGCTTTCTTT. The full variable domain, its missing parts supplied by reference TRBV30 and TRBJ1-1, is SQTIHQWPATLVQPVGSPLSLECTVEGTSNPNLYWYRQAAGRGLQLLFYSVGIGQISSEVPQNLSASRPQDRQFILSSKKLLLSDSGFYLCAWSVGGVDTEAFFGQGTRLTVV.

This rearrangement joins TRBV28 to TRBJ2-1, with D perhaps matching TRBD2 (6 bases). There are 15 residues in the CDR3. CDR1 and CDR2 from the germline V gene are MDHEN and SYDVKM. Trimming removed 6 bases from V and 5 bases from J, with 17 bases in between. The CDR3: CASRGGALGNNEQFF. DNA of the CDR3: TGTGCCAGCAGAGGCGGGGCCCTTGGGAACAATGAGCAGTTCTTC.

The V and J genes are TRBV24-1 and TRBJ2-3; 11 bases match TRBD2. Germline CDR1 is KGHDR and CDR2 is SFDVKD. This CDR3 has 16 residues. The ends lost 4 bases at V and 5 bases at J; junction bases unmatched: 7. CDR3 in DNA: TGTGCCACCAGTGAGCCACTAGCGGGAGTGGTAGATACGCAGTATTTT. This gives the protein CATSEPLAGVVDTQYF.

CDR3 in amino acids: CAWNGQGGGAFF. CDR3 coding DNA: TGTGCCTGGAACGGACAGGGGGGGGGAGCTTTCTTT. This chain links TRBV30 with TRBJ1-1; 10 positions agree with TRBD1. Germline V lookup: CDR1 GTSNPN, CDR2 SVGIG (reference sequence). Unmatched junction bases numbered 6, after V lost 4 bases and J lost 10 bases. This CDR3 is 12 amino acids long.

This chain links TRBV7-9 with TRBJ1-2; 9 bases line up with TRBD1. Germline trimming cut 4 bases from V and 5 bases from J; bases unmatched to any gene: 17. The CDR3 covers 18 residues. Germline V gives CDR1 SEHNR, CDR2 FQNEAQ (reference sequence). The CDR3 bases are TGTGCCAGCAGCTCCTCACCCGGGACAGGGACTAAACTATATGGCTACACCTTC. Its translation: CASSSSPGTGTKLYGYTF.

Written as DNA, the CDR3 is TGTGCCAGCAGCCAAGATGCAGGGCCAAGCTCCTACGAGCAGTACTTC. This codes for CASSQDAGPSSYEQYF. V usage is TRBV3-1 (or the pseudogene TRBV3-2) and J usage is TRBJ2-7, with D perhaps matching TRBD1 (5 bases). With 0 bases removed from V and 0 bases from J, the gap between germline ends came to 12 bases. The CDR3 extends over 16 amino acids. Germline CDR1 and CDR2: LGHDT and YNNKEL (reference sequence).

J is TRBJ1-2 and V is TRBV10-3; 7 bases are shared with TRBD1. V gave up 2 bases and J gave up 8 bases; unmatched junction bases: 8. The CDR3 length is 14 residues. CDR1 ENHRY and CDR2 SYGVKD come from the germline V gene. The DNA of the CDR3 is TGTGCCATCAGTGAGGGGGGACAGCGAGAAGGCTACACCTTC. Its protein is CAISEGGQREGYTF.